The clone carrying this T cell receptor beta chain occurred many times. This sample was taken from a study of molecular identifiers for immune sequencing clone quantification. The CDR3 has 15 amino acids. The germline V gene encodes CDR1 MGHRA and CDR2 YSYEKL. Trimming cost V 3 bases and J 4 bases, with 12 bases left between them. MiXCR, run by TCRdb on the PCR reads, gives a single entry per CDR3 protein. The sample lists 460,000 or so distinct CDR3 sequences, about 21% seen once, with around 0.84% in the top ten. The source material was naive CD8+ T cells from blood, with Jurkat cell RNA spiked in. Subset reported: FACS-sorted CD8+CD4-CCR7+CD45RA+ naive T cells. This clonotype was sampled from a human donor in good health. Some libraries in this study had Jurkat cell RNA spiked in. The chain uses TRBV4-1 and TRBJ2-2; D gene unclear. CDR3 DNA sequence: TGCGCCAGCAGCCATGCACCCCTGGGCACCGGGGAGCTGTTTTTT. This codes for CASSHAPLGTGELFF.